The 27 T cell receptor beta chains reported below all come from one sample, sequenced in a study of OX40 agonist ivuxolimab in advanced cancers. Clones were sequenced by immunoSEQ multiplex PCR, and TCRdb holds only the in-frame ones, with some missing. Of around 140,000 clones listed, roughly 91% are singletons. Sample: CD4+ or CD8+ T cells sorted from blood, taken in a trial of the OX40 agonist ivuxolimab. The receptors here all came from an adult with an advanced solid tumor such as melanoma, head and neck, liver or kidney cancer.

CDR3 DNA: TGTGCCTGGTCGGGACTCCCAGGCACCGGGGAGCTGTTTTTT. This sequence encodes CAWSGLPGTGELFF. V usage is TRBV30 and J usage is TRBJ2-2, with a weak D call TRBD2 (6 bases). Germline assignment: CDR1 GTSNPN and CDR2 SVGIG (reference sequence). The V gene lost 5 bases and the J gene lost 4 bases, with 14 bases spanning the gap. CDR3 length equals 14 residues.

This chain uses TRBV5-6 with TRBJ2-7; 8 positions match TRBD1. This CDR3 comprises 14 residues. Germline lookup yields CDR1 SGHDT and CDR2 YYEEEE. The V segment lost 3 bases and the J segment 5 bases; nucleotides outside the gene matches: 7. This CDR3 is CASSSRTGKDEQYF. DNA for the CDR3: TGTGCCAGCAGCTCCCGGACAGGGAAGGACGAGCAGTACTTC.

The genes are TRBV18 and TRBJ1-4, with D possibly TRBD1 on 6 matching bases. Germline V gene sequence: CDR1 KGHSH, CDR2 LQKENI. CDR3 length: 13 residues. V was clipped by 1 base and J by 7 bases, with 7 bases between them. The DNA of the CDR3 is TGTGCCAGCTCACCACAGGGGGGTGAAAAACTGTTTTTT. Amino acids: CASSPQGGEKLFF.

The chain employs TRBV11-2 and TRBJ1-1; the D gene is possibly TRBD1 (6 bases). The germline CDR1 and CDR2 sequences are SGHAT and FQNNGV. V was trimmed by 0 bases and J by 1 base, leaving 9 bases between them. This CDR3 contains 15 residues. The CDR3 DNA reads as TGTGCCAGCAGCTTAGAACCGGGGGCGAACACTGAAGCTTTCTTT. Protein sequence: CASSLEPGANTEAFF.

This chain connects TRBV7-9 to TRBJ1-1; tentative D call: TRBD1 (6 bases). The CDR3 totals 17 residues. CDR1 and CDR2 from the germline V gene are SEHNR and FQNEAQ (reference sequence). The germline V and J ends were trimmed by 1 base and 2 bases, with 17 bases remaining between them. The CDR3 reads CASSLERWGATNTEAFF. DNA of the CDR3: TGTGCCAGCAGCTTAGAGAGGTGGGGGGCAACAAACACTGAAGCTTTCTTT.

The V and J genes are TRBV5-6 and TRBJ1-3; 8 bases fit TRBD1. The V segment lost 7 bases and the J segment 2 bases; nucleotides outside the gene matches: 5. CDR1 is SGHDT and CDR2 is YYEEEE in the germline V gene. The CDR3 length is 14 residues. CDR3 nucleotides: TGTGCCAGCCAGGGGGCAGGAGCTGGAAACACCATATATTTT. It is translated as CASQGAGAGNTIYF.

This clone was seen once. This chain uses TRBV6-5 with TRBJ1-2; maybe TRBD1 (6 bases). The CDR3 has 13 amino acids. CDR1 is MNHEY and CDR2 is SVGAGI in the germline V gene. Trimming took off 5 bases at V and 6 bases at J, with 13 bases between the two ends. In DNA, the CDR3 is TGTGCCAGCAGTACCCGGGACATGCATGGCTACACCTTC. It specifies CASSTRDMHGYTF.

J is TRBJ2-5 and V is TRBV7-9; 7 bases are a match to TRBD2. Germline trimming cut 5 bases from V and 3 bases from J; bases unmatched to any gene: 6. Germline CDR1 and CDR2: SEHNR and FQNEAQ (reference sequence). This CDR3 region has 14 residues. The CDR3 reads CASSPSGVKETQYF. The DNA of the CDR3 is TGTGCCAGCAGCCCGAGCGGGGTAAAAGAGACCCAGTACTTC.

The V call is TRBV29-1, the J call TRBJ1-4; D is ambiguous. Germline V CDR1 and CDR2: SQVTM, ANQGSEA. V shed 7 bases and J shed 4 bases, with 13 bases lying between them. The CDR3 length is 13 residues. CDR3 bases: TGCAGCGGAAGCGGGCAGAGTAATGAAAAACTGTTTTTT. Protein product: CSGSGQSNEKLFF.

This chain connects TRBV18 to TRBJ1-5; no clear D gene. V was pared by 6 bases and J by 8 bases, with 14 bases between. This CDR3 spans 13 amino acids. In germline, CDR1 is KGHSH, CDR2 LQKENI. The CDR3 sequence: CASSAAVQEPQHF. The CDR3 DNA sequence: TGTGCCAGCTCCGCGGCGGTGCAGGAGCCCCAGCATTTT.

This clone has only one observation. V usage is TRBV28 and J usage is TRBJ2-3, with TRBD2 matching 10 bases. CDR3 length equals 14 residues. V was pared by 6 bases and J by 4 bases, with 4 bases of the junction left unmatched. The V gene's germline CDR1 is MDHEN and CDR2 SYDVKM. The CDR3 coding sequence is TGTGCCAGCAGGCCTAGCGGGAGTGCAGATACGCAGTATTTT. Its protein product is CASRPSGSADTQYF.

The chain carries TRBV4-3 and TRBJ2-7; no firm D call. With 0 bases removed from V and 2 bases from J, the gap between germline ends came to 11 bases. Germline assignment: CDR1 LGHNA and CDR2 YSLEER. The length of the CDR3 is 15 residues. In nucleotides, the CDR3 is TGCGCCAGCAGCCAAGATGTGCAGGCCGCCTACGAGCAGTACTTC. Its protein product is CASSQDVQAAYEQYF.

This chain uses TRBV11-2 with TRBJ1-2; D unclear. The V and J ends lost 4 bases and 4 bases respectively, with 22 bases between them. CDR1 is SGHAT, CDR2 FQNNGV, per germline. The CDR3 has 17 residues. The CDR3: CASSSVGLMGRIYGYTF. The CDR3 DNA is TGTGCCAGCAGCTCGGTGGGCTTAATGGGCAGAATCTATGGCTACACCTTC.

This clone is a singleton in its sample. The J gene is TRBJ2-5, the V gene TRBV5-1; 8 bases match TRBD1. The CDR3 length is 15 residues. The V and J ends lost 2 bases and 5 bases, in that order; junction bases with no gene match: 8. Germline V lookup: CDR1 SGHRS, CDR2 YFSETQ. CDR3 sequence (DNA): TGCGCCAGCAGCTTACAGGGGGAAAAGAGGGAGACCCAGTACTTC. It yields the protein CASSLQGEKRETQYF. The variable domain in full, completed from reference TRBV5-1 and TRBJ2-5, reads KAGVTQTPRYLIKTRGQQVTLSCSPISGHRSVSWYQQTPGQGLQFLFEYFSETQRNKGNFPGRFSGRQFSNSRSEMNVSTLELGDSALYLCASSLQGEKRETQYFGPGTRLLVL.

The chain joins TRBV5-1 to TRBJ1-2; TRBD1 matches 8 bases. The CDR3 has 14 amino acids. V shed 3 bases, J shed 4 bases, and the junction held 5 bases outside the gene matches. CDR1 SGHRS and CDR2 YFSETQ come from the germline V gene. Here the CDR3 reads CASSWDRSVYGYTF. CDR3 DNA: TGCGCCAGCAGCTGGGACAGGTCGGTCTATGGCTACACCTTC.

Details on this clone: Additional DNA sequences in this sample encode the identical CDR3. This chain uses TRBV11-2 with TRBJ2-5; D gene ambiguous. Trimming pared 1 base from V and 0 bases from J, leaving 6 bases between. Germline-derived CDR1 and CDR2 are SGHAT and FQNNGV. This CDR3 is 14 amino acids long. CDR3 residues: CASSLGLDQETQYF. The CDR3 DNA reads TGTGCCAGCAGCTTAGGGCTGGACCAAGAGACCCAGTACTTC.

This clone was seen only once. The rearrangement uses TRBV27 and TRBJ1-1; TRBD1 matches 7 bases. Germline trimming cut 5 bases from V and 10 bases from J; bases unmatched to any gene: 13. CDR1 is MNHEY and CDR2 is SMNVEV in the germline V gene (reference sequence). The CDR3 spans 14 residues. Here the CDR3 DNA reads TGTGCCAGCAGTCCCTGGATGAGGGGGCAACGAGCTTTCTTT. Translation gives CASSPWMRGQRAFF.

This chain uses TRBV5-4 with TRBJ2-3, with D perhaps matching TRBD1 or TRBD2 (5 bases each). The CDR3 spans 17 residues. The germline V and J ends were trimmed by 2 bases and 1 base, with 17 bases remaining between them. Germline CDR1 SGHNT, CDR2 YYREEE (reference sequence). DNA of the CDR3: TGTGCCAGCAGCTTTTTGGGGAGCCAGGGAGGCACAGATACGCAGTATTTT. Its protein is CASSFLGSQGGTDTQYF.

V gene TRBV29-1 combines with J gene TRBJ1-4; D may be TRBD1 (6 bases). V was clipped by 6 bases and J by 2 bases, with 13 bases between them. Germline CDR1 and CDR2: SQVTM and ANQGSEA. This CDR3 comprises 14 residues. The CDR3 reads CSVGRGPTNEKLFF. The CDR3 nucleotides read TGCAGCGTGGGCAGGGGACCCACTAATGAAAAACTGTTTTTT.

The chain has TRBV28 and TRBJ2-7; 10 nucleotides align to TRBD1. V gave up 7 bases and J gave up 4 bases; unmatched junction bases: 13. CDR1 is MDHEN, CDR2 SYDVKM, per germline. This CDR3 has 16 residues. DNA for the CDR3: TGTGCCAGCATCCCCCTCACCGGGACAGGGGATTACGAGCAGTACTTC. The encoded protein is CASIPLTGTGDYEQYF.

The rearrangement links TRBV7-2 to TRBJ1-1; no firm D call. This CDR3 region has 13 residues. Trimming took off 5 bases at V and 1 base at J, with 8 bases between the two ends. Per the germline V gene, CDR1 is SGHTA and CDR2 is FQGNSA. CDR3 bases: TGTGCCAGCAGCAATGACTGGAACACTGAAGCTTTCTTT. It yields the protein CASSNDWNTEAFF.

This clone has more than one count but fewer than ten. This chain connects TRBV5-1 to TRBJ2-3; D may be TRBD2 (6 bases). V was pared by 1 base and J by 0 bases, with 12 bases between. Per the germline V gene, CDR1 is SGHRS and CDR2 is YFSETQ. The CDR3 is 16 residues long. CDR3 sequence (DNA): TGCGCCAGCAGCTTGCCAATAGCGGCTAGCACAGATACGCAGTATTTT. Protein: CASSLPIAASTDTQYF.

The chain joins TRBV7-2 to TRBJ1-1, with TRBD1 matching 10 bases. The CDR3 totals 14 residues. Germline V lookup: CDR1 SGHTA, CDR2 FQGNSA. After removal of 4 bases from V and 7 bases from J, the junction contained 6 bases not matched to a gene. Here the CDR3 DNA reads TGTGCCAGCAGCTCTGAGACAGGGGGCCTTGAAGCTTTCTTT. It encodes CASSSETGGLEAFF. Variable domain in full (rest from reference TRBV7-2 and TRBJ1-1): GAGVSQSPSNKVTEKGKDVELRCDPISGHTALYWYRQSLGQGLEFLIYFQGNSAPDKSGLPSDRFSAERTGGSVSTLTIQRTQQEDSAVYLCASSSETGGLEAFFGQGTRLTVV.

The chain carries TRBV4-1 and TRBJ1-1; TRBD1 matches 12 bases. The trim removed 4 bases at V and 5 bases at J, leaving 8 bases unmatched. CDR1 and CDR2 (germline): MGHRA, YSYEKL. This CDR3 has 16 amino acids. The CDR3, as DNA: TGCGCCAGCAGCCCGGGACAGGGGGCGCCGAGGACTGAAGCTTTCTTT. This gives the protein CASSPGQGAPRTEAFF.

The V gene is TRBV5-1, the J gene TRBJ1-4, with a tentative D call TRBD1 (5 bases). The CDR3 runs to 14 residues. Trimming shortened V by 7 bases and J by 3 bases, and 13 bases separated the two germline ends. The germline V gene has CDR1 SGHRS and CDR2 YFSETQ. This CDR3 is CASSQGLSNEKLFF. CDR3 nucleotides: TGCGCCAGCTCTCAGGGCCTATCTAATGAAAAACTGTTTTTT.

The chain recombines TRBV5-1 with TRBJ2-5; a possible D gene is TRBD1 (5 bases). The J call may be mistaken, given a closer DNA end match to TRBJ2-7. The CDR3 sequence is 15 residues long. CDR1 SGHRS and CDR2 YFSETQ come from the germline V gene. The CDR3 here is CASSLGAGPSYEQYF. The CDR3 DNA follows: TGCGCCAGCAGCTTGGGGGCAGGGCCCTCCTACGAGCAGTACTTC.

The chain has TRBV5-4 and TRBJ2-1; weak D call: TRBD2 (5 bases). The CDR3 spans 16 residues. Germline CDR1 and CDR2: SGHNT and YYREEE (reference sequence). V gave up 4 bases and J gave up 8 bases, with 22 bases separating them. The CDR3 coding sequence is TGTGCCAGCAGCATTTACCGGGGTGCGCAGAGCGATGAGCAGTTCTTC. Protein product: CASSIYRGAQSDEQFF.